Detailed here is one TCR beta chain. What it binds is not known. The CDR3 consists of 13 residues. CDR1 is GTSNPN, CDR2 SVGIG, per germline (reference sequence). The ends lost 5 bases at V and 1 base at J; junction bases unmatched: 3. This sample stems from a study of T cell responses to AZD1222 COVID-19 vaccine. As for the study in general: Investigators merged groups given second doses at roughly 4 or roughly 12 weeks. The study's findings and limits: Baseline serology detected seropositivity in only a handful of AZD1222 recipients. Only after the peak T cell response were repertoires sampled. Among the donors, most were white British and more were female, and clonal diversity was possibly underestimated.

Sequenced by immunoSEQ multiplex PCR; TCRdb stores in-frame clones only, minus some. The data contain 57,000 or so clones, more than 70% of them seen just once; the ten biggest clones take up more than 12%. The sample consisted of peripheral blood, taken on day 0 of AZD1222 vaccination. The TCR comes from an adult in good health. The rearrangement uses TRBV30 and TRBJ2-3, with 7 nucleotides matching TRBD2. The CDR3 coding sequence is TGTGCCTGGTCCCGGGAGGGCACAGATACGCAGTATTTT. It yields the protein CAWSREGTDTQYF.